The TCR beta chain under discussion was sequenced for a study of beta chain features in type 1 diabetes. In the study overall: Sorted cells numbering approximately 110,000,000 were examined across all samples. The study's findings and limits: A moderate, significant TCRB CDR3 shortening appeared in type 1 diabetes across four CD4+ subsets.

Germline V gene sequence: CDR1 SGHAT, CDR2 FQNNGV. V lost 5 bases and J lost 8; bases outside the gene matches: 8. The CDR3 has 13 amino acids. Turning to this clone: Its target is unknown.

Every isolated RNA sample was fully reverse transcribed, so sequencing captured expressed TCRB transcripts. The table came from immunoSEQ multiplex PCR; TCRdb's copy has only in-frame clones and leaves some out. The profile shows under 150,000 clones, 7% to 10% of them singletons. The sequence was obtained from a man aged 25 to 40 with type 1 diabetes. The chain has TRBV11-2 and TRBJ1-2; 7 positions agree with TRBD1. The source material was central memory CD4+ T cells from blood. CDR3 coding DNA: TGTGCCAGCAGCGAACAGGGGCGGGGAGGCTACACCTTC. Its translation is CASSEQGRGGYTF.